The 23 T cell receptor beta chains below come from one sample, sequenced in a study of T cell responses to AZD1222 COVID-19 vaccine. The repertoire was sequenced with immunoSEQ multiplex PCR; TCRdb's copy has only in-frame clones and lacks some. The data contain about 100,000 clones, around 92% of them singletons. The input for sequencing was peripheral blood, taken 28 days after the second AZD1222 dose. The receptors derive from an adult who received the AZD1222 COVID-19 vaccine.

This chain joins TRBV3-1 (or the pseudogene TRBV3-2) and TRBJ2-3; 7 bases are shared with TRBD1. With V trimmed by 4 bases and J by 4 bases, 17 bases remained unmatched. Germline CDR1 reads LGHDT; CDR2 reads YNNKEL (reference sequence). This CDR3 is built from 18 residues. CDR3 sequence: CASSPPSVKAGGPDTQYF. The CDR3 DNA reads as TGTGCCAGCAGCCCCCCGAGTGTTAAGGCAGGGGGTCCAGATACGCAGTATTTT.

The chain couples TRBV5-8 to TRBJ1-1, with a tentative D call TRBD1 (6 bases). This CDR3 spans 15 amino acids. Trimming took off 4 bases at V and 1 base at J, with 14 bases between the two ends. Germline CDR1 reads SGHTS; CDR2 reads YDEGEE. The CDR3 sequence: CASSPTGQWNTEAFF. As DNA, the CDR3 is TGTGCCAGCAGCCCAACAGGGCAGTGGAACACTGAAGCTTTCTTT.

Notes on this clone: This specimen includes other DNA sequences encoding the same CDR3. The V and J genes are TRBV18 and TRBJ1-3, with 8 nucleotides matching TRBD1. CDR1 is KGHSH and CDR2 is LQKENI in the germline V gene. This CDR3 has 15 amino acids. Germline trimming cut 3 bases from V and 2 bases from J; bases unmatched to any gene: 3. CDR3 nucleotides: TGTGCCAGCTCACCGACAGGGGAAGCTGGAAACACCATATATTTT. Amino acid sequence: CASSPTGEAGNTIYF.

The CDR3 nucleotides are TGTGCCAGCAGTATACAACTAGCGTTCGCATATGAGCAGTTCTTC. It yields the protein CASSIQLAFAYEQFF. This chain joins TRBV2 and TRBJ2-1; 7 bases align to TRBD2. V lost 5 bases to trimming and J lost 8 bases; unmatched junction nucleotides: 12. The CDR3 extends over 15 amino acids. In germline, CDR1 is SNHLY, CDR2 FYNNEI.

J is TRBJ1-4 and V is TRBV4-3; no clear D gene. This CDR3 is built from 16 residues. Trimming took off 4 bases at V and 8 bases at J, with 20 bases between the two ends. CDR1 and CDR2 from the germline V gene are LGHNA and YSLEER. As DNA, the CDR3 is TGCGCCAGCAGCCCCCTACTTGGTGTGGGAGGGGAAAAACTGTTTTTT. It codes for CASSPLLGVGGEKLFF.

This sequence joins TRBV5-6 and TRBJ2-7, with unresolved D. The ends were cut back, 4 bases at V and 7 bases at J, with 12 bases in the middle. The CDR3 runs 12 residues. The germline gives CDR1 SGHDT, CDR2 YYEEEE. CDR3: CASSLGFQEQYF. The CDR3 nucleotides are TGTGCCAGCAGCCTGGGGTTCCAGGAGCAGTACTTC.

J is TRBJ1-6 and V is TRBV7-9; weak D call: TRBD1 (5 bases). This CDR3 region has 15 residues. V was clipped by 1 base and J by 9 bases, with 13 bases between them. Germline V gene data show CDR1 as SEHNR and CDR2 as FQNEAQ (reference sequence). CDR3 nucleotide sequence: TGTGCCAGCAGCTTAGAAGGGGTAGTGGCTTCACCCCTCCACTTT. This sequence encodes CASSLEGVVASPLHF.

CDR3 sequence: CASSGGTGNQPQHF. The CDR3 bases are TGTGCCAGCAGCGGGGGGACCGGGAATCAGCCCCAGCATTTT. The rearrangement joins TRBV9 to TRBJ1-5; a possible D gene is TRBD1 (5 bases). CDR1 and CDR2 from the germline V gene are SGDLS and YYNGEE. V was cut by 3 bases and J by 4 bases, with 11 bases left in between. The CDR3 length is 14 residues.

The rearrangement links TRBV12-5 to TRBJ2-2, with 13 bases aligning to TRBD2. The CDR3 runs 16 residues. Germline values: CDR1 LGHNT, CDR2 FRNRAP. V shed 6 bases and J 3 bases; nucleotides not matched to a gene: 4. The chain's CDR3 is CASGGTSGDYTGELFF. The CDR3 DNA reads TGTGCTAGTGGAGGGACTAGCGGGGATTACACCGGGGAGCTGTTTTTT.

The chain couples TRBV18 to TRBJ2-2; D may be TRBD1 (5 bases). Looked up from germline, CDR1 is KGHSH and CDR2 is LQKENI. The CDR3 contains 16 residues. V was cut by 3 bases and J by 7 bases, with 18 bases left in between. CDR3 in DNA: TGTGCCAGCTCACCCAATTCCTTGGGGCACAGCGGGGAGCTGTTTTTT. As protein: CASSPNSLGHSGELFF.

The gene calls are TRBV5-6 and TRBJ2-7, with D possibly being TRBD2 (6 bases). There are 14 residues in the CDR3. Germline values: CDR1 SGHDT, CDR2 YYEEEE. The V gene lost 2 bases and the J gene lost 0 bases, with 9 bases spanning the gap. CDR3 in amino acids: CASSFPGSSYEQYF. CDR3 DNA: TGTGCCAGCAGCTTCCCCGGGAGCTCCTACGAGCAGTACTTC. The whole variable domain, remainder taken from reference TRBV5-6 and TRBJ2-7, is DAGVTQSPTHLIKTRGQQVTLRCSPKSGHDTVSWYQQALGQGPQFIFQYYEEEERQRGNFPDRFSGHQFPNYSSELNVNALLLGDSALYLCASSFPGSSYEQYFGPGTRLTVT.

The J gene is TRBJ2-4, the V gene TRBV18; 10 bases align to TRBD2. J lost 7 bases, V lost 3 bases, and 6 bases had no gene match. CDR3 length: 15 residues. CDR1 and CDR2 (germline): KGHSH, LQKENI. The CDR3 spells CASSPPSGRVNIQYF. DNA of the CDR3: TGTGCCAGCTCACCGCCCAGCGGGAGGGTGAACATTCAGTACTTC.

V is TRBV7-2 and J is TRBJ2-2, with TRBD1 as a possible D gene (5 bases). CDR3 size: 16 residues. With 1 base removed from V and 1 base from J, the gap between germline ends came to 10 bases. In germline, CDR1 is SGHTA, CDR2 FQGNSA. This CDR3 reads CASSLEARGNTGELFF. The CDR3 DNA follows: TGTGCCAGCAGCTTAGAGGCTAGGGGGAACACCGGGGAGCTGTTTTTT.

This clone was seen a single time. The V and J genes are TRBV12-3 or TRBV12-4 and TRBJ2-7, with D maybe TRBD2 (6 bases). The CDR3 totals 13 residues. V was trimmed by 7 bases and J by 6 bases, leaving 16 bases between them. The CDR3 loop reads CASKPRAGSEQYF. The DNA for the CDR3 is TGTGCCAGCAAGCCGAGGGCCGGGAGCGAGCAGTACTTC.

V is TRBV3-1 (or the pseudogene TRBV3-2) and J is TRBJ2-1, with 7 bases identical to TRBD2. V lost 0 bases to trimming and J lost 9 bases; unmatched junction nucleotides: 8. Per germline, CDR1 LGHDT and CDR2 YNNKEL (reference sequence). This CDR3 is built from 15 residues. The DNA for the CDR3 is TGTGCCAGCAGCCAAGATGGGGGGGTATTGGCTGAGCAGTTCTTC. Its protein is CASSQDGGVLAEQFF.

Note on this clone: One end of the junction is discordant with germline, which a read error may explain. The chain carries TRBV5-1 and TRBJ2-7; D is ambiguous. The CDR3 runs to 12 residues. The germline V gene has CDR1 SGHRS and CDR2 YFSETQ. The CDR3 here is CASRSLSSEQYF. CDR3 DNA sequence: TGCGCCAGCAGATCTTTATCCTCCGAGCAGTACTTC.

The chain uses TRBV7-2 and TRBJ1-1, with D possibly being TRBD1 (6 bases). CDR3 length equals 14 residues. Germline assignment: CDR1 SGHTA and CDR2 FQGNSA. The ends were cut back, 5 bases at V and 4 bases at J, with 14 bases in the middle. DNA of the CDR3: TGTGCCAGCAGCACAACAGGGTACCTCACTGAAGCTTTCTTT. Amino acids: CASSTTGYLTEAFF.

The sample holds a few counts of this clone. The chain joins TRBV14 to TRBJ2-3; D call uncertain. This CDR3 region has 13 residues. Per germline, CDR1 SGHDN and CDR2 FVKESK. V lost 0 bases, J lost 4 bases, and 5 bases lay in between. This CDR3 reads CASSQDMADTQYF. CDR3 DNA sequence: TGTGCCAGCAGCCAAGATATGGCAGATACGCAGTATTTT.

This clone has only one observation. CDR3 nucleotide sequence: TGTGCCAGTAGTGGGGCCACAGGGGGCAGTCAGCCCCAGCATTTT. Amino acids: CASSGATGGSQPQHF. This chain joins TRBV19 and TRBJ1-5, with TRBD1 matching over 9 bases. From germline, CDR1 is LNHDA and CDR2 SQIVND (reference sequence). This CDR3 is 15 amino acids long. After removal of 5 bases from V and 6 bases from J, the junction contained 8 bases not matched to a gene.

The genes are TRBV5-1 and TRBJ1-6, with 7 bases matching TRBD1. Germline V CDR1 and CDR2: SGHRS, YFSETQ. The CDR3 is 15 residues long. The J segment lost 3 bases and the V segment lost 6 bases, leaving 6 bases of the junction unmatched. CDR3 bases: TGCGCCAGCACCCTGGACAGGATCTATAATTCACCCCTCCACTTT. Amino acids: CASTLDRIYNSPLHF.

DNA of the CDR3: TGTGCCAGTAGTGGTGGTGGGAGCTCCTATAATTCACCCCTCCACTTT. Protein sequence: CASSGGGSSYNSPLHF. The chain joins TRBV19 to TRBJ1-6; no clear D. V was cut by 5 bases and J by 0 bases, with 11 bases left in between. This CDR3 contains 16 residues. Germline V CDR1 and CDR2: LNHDA, SQIVND (reference sequence).

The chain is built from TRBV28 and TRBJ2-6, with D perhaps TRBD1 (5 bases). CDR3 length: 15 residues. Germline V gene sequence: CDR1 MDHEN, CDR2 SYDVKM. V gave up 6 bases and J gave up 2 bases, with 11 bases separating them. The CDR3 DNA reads TGTGCCAGCAGCTCTCAGGGCCCTGGGGCCAACGTCCTGACTTTC. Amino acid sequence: CASSSQGPGANVLTF.

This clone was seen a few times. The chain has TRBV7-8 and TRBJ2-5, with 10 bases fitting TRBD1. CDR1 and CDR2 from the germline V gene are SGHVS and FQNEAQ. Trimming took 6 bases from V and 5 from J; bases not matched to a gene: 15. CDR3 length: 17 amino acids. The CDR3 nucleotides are TGTGCCAGCAGAAAAAAGCCACCGGGACAGGGGATGGAGACCCAGTACTTC. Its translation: CASRKKPPGQGMETQYF.